These 5 T cell receptor beta chains came from one sample sequenced in a study of naive CD8 T cells in extremely preterm neonates. Sequenced by immunoSEQ multiplex PCR; TCRdb stores in-frame clones only, minus some. The data hold 6,000 to 9,000 clones, with about 90% observed a single time. Without labor or membrane rupture, elective cesareans at roughly 37-42 weeks supplied term cord blood. Sequenced material: naive CD8+ T cells from cord blood. The receptors derive from a newborn in good health.

This clone has just one count. This chain uses TRBV19 with TRBJ1-6; 8 bases are shared with TRBD1. The CDR3 is made up of 13 amino acids. Germline V gene sequence: CDR1 LNHDA, CDR2 SQIVND (reference sequence). Unmatched junction bases numbered 3, after V lost 7 bases and J lost 7 bases. The CDR3, as DNA: TGTGCCAGTACCCAGGGGGCGAATTCACCCCTCCACTTT. Translating it yields CASTQGANSPLHF.

This rearrangement joins TRBV7-9 to TRBJ2-7; the match to TRBD1 covers 7 bases. The V gene end was trimmed by 5 bases and the J gene end by 5 bases; junction bases not matched to a gene: 6. The germline V gene has CDR1 SEHNR and CDR2 FQNEAQ (reference sequence). CDR3 length: 13 residues. CDR3 protein: CASSPQGPHEQYF. The CDR3 coding sequence is TGTGCCAGCAGCCCACAGGGGCCACACGAGCAGTACTTC. The variable domain in full, completed from reference TRBV7-9 and TRBJ2-7, reads DTGVSQNPRHKITKRGQNVTFRCDPISEHNRLYWYRQTLGQGPEFLTYFQNEAQLEKSRLLSDRFSAERPKGSFSTLEIQRTEQGDSAMYLCASSPQGPHEQYFGPGTRLTVT.

This clone has only one observation. The chain has TRBV7-9 and TRBJ1-1; D gene unclear. Trimming took 2 bases from V and 0 from J, leaving 10 bases between them. Germline values: CDR1 SEHNR, CDR2 FQNEAQ (reference sequence). CDR3 length: 15 residues. This CDR3 is CASSLKADMNTEAFF. The CDR3 DNA sequence: TGTGCCAGCAGCTTAAAGGCGGATATGAACACTGAAGCTTTCTTT.

V and J are TRBV11-1 and TRBJ2-1, with 13 bases aligning to TRBD2. V was clipped by 4 bases and J by 0 bases; unmatched bases: 3. The CDR3 is 17 amino acids. Germline assignment: CDR1 SGHAT and CDR2 FQDESV (reference sequence). This chain's CDR3 is CASSSGLAGSSYNEQFF. The DNA of the CDR3 is TGTGCCAGCAGCTCGGGACTAGCGGGGAGCTCCTACAATGAGCAGTTCTTC.

The J gene is TRBJ1-1, the V gene TRBV12-5, with 7 nucleotides matching TRBD1. With V trimmed by 0 bases and J by 1 base, 5 bases remained unmatched. The CDR3 has 16 amino acids. CDR1 is LGHNT and CDR2 is FRNRAP in the germline V gene. The CDR3 DNA sequence: TGTGCTAGTGGTTTGGTACGAGGGGGCCGGAACACTGAAGCTTTCTTT. Protein product: CASGLVRGGRNTEAFF.